What follows describes a single T cell receptor (delta chain). What it binds is unknown. The CDR3 runs 18 residues. The V gene's germline CDR1 is TSWWSYY and CDR2 QGS. J was trimmed by 5 bases and V by 4 bases; bases with no gene match: 15. The template was reverse-transcribed extracted RNA. The CDR3 regions were amplified by multiplex PCR from V-gene primers to a constant-region primer. TCRdb re-called clones from the multiplex PCR reads via CATT. The repertoire holds about 73,000 delta-chain clones, around 30% seen once, with more than 0.25% in the top ten. The sample originates from a study of Vδ1+ human thymocytes. Thymocytes were sorted as CD3+ TCRVdelta1+ TCRVdelta2- after alphabeta T cell depletion. Whole-study findings and limits: Around 20% of thymic delta-chain sequences were Vdelta2, with few Vdelta3, unlike blood Vdelta1+ controls. Thymic TRG and TRD repertoires appeared highly polyclonal, with Gaussian CDR3 length distributions. Unexpected Vdelta2 sequences could cause misinterpretation of bulk repertoire data.

This TCR was sampled from a boy under three years old who had congenital heart surgery. V and J are TRDV1 and TRDJ1, with 11 positions matching TRDD3. Sequencing input: Vdelta1+ gamma-delta thymocytes from the thymus. Subset here: FACS-sorted CD3+ TCRalphabeta- TCRVdelta1+ TCRVdelta2- thymocytes. CDR3 protein: CALGAIGWGIRGNDKLIF. CDR3 DNA sequence: TGTGCTCTTGGGGCGATAGGGTGGGGGATACGGGGAAATGATAAACTCATCTTT.